The TCR beta chain described here comes from a study of blood T cell repertoires in COVID-19. CDR3 length: 15 residues. V dropped 2 bases and J dropped 1 base, with 9 bases sitting between them. Germline assignment: CDR1 KGHDR and CDR2 SFDVKD. Only in-frame clones appear in the TCRdb table, and some are missing; sequencing was by immunoSEQ multiplex PCR. This sample has approximately 210,000 clones; about 76% occur once, and the top ten carry just under 9%. The chain links TRBV24-1 to TRBJ2-3; the D gene is possibly TRBD1 (5 bases). Sequencing was performed on PBMCs or T cells enriched from blood (not recorded which). This sequence was found in a woman aged 45-65 years with acute COVID-19. For the CDR3, the DNA is TGTGCCACCAGTGATTGGGTAGGGGGCACAGATACGCAGTATTTT. Translating it yields CATSDWVGGTDTQYF.